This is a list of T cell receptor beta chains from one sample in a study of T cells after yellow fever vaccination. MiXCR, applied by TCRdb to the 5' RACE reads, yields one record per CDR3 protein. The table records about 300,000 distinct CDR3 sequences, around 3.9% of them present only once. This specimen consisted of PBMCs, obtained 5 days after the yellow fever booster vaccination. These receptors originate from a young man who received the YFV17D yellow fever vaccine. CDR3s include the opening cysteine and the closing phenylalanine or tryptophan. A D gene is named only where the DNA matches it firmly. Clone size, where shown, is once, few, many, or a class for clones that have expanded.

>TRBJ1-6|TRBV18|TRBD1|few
TGTGCCAGCTCACCTTTGGGACAGGGTGATTCACCCCTCCACTTT
CASSPLGQGDSPLHF
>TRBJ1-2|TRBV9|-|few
TGTGCCAGCACCCTGACGGGCAGTAACTATGGCTACACCTTC
CASTLTGSNYGYTF
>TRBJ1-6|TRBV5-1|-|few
TGCGCCAGCAGCAGCGACGGAGATTCACCCCTCCACTTT
CASSSDGDSPLHF
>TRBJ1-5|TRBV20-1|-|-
TGCAGTGCTAGGACCCCTTCGAGCAATCAGCCCCAGCATTTT
CSARTPSSNQPQHF
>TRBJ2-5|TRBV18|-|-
TGTGCCAGCTCACCACCATTCCCGAACGAGACCCAGTACTTC
CASSPPFPNETQYF
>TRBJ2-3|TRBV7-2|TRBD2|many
TGTGCCAGCAGCTTTCTTCCGGGGGGGGCGAGGACAGATACGCAGTATTTT
CASSFLPGGARTDTQYF
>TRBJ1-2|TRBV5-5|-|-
TGTGCCAGCAGCTTGGTTGGGGGCATGGGTGGCTACACTTTC
CASSLVGGMGGYTF
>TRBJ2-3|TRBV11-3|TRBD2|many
TGTGCCAGCAGCCGGACTAGCGGGGGTACAGATACGCAGTATTTT
CASSRTSGGTDTQYF
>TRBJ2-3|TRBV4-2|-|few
TGTGCCAGCAGCCAAGATCCGCCGGGGTCCTTCACAGATACGCAGTATTTT
CASSQDPPGSFTDTQYF
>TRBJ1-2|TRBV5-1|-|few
TGCGCCAGCAGCTTGGAGGGCAAGAACTATGGCTACACCTTC
CASSLEGKNYGYTF
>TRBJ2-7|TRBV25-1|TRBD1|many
TGTGCCAGCAGTGGCGCGGGACAGGGCTACGAGCAGTACTTC
CASSGAGQGYEQYF
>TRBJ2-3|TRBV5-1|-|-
TGCGCCAGCAGTGTGGAGGGGGGTCCAGATACGCAGTATTTT
CASSVEGGPDTQYF
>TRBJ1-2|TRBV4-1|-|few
TGCGCCAGCAGCCAAGTCGTCGGGGGATCTAACTATGGCTACACCTTC
CASSQVVGGSNYGYTF
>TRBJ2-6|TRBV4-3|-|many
TGCGCCAGCAGCCCTTACGGTGTCTCTGGGGCCAACGTCCTGACTTTC
CASSPYGVSGANVLTF
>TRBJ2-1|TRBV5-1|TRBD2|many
TGCGCCAGCAGCTTCTACGGGACTAGCGGGGACAATGAGCAGTTCTTC
CASSFYGTSGDNEQFF
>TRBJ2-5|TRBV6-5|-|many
TGTGCCAGCAGTTACCGCTCCAATCGGCTGGGGAAGACCCAGTACTTC
CASSYRSNRLGKTQYF
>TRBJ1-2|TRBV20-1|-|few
TGCAGTGCGAGGACAGCCACCTTC
CSARTATF
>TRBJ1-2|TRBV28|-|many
TGTGCCAGCAGCGCCCCGCAACTTCGGGGGCACTATGGCTACACCTTC
CASSAPQLRGHYGYTF
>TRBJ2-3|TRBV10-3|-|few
TGTGCCATCAGTGAGTCTGGCGGGGAAGGGGGAGATACGCAGTATTTT
CAISESGGEGGDTQYF
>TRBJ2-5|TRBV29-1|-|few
TGCAGCGTTGGAGAATGGGAGACCCAGTACTTC
CSVGEWETQYF
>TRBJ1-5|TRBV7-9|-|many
TGTGCCAGCAGTAGGACGGATAGCAATCAGCCCCAGCATTTT
CASSRTDSNQPQHF
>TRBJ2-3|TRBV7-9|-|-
TGTGCCAGCAGCTTAAGTGGGGGCTATGCCACAGATACGCAGTATTTT
CASSLSGGYATDTQYF
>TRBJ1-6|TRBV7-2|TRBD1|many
TGTGCCAGCAGCGGACAGGGAGTTTCACCCCTCCACTTT
CASSGQGVSPLHF
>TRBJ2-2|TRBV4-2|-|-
TGTGCCAGCAGCCAAGATCGGAGGCCCGGGGAGCTGTTTTTT
CASSQDRRPGELFF
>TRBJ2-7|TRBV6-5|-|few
TGTGCCAGCAGTTACTCGATAGGCAGGAGCTACGAGCAGTACTTC
CASSYSIGRSYEQYF
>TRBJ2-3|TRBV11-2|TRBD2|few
TGTGCCAGCAGCTTAATCGGGGGGGCGGCAGATACGCAGTATTTT
CASSLIGGAADTQYF
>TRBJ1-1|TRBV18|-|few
TGTGCCAGCTCACCGAGGGATTGGACAGCGAACACTGAAGCTTTCTTT
CASSPRDWTANTEAFF
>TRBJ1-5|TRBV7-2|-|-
TGTGCCAGCAGGACCGGGCTTAATCAGCCCCAGCATTTT
CASRTGLNQPQHF
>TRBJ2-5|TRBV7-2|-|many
TGTGCCAGCAGCCCAGACAGGGCGGGGGAGACCCAGTACTTC
CASSPDRAGETQYF
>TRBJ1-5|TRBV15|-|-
TGTGCCACCGCCCAGAGGGGAGATCAGCCCCAGCATTTT
CATAQRGDQPQHF
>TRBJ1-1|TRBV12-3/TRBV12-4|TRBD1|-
TGTGCCAGCAGTGTATCGTACAGGGGGTCTGAAGCTTTCTTT
CASSVSYRGSEAFF
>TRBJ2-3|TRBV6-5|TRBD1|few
TGTGCCAGCAGTTACTGGGGACAGGGGCCAGATACGCAGTATTTT
CASSYWGQGPDTQYF
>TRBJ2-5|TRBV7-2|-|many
TGTGCCAGCCAGCTCGGGGGGACCCAGTACTTC
CASQLGGTQYF
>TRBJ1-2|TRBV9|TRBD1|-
TGTGCCAGCAGAGACGACAGGGGTAGCTATGGCTACACCTTC
CASRDDRGSYGYTF
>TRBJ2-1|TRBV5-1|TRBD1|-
TGCGCCAGCAGCCTCGGGACAGCTATTCTCTACAATGAGCAGTTCTTC
CASSLGTAILYNEQFF